This T cell receptor beta chain comes out of a study of CD8 T cells in Susac syndrome. Reverse transcription of 0.5 to 1 ug RNA was performed with random hexamers. Amplification of TCR beta CDR3 by immunoSEQ multiplex PCR spanned 54 Vbeta and 13 Jbeta. TCRdb redid the calling of the immunoSEQ multiplex PCR reads with MiXCR, one entry per CDR3 protein. The table records some 260,000 distinct CDR3 sequences, 80% to 95% of them present only once. High-throughput TCR beta sequencing covered peripheral CD8+ and CD4+ T cells. The patients serving as multiple sclerosis controls were treatment-naive. They had stable or active relapsing-remitting disease and fulfilled revised McDonald criteria. TEMRA cells were FACS-enriched, with CD8+ and CD4+ T cells isolated negatively. V gave up 5 bases and J gave up 1 base, with 15 bases separating them. This CDR3 has 16 residues. The germline CDR1 and CDR2 sequences are SGHVS and FNYEAQ.

This sequence originates from a human donor with multiple sclerosis. V is TRBV7-6 and J is TRBJ2-4, with unresolved D. Sequencing was performed on CD4+ T cells from PBMCs. The CDR3 region is CASSLGPGVAKNIQYF. CDR3 nucleotides: TGTGCCAGCAGCCTAGGCCCAGGTGTGGCCAAAAACATTCAGTACTTC.